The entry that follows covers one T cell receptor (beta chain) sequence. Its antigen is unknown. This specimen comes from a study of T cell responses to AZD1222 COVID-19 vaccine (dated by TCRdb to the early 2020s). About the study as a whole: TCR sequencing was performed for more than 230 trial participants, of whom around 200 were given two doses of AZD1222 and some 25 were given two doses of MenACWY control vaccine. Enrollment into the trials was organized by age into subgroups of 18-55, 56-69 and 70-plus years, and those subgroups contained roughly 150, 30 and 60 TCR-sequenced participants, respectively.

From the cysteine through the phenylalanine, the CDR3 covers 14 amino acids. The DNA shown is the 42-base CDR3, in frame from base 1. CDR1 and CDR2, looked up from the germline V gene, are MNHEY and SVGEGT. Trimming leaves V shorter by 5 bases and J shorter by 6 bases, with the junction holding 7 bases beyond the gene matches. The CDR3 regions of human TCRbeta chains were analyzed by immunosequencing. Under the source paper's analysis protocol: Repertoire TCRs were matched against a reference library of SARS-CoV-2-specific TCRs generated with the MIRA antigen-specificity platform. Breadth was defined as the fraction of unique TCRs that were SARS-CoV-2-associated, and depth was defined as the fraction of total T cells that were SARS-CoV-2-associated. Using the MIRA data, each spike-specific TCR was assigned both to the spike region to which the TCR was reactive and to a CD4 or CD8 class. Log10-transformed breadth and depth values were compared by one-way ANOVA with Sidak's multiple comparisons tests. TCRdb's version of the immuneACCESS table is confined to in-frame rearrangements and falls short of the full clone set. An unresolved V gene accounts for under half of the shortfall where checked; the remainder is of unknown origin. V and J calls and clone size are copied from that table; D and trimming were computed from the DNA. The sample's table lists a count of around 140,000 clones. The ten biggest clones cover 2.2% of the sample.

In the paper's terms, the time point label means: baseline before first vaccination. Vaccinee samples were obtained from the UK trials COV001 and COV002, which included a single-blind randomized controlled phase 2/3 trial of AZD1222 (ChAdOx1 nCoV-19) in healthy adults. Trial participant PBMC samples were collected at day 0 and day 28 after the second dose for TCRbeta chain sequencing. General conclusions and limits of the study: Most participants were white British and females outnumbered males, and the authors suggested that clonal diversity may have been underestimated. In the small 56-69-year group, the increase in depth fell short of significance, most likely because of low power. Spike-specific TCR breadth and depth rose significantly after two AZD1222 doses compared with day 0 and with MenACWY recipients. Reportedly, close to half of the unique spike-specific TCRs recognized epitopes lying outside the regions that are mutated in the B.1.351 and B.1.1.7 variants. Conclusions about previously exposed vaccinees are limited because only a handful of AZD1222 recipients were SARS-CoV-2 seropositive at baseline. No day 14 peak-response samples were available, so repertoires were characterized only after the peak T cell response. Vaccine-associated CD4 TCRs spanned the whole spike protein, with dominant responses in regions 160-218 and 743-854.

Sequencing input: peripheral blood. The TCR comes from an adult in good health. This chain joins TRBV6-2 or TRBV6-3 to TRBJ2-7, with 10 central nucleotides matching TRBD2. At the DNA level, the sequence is TGTGCCAGCAGTCCAAGCGGGGGGGCCACCGAGCAGTACTTC. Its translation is CASSPSGGATEQYF.